This TCR beta chain was profiled in a study of blood T cells in healthy people across ages. Findings and limits, study-wide: Donor CMV status was unknown, possibly confounding expanded clonotype changes. Aged donors had fewer naive CD4+ cells and lower diversity than long-lived donors.

Trimming shortened V by 2 bases and J by 6 bases, and 22 bases separated the two germline ends. Germline lookup yields CDR1 DFQATT and CDR2 SNEGSKA (reference sequence). This CDR3 spans 16 amino acids. With a J-beta primer mix and a sample-barcoded 5' primer, a second PCR ran 7 to 11 cycles. A template-switch adaptor containing 12 random nucleotides labeled each cDNA molecule. Sequencing recovered at least 3 million CDR3-containing paired-end reads from each sample. TCRdb re-derived calls from the 5' RACE reads in MiXCR, one entry per CDR3 protein. This sample yields around 400,000 distinct CDR3 sequences, of which 45% to 60% are seen a single time; over 40% belongs to the top ten. This clonotype was seen a few times. What it binds is not known.

The sample taken for sequencing was blood. The chain joins TRBV20-1 to TRBJ1-2, with a weak D call TRBD1 (6 bases). This clonotype originated in a man between 60 and 70 years old in good health. CDR3 sequence (DNA): TGCAGTGCTAGATTAACCGCGACAGGTCTGAAGAATGGCTACACCTTC. It codes for CSARLTATGLKNGYTF.